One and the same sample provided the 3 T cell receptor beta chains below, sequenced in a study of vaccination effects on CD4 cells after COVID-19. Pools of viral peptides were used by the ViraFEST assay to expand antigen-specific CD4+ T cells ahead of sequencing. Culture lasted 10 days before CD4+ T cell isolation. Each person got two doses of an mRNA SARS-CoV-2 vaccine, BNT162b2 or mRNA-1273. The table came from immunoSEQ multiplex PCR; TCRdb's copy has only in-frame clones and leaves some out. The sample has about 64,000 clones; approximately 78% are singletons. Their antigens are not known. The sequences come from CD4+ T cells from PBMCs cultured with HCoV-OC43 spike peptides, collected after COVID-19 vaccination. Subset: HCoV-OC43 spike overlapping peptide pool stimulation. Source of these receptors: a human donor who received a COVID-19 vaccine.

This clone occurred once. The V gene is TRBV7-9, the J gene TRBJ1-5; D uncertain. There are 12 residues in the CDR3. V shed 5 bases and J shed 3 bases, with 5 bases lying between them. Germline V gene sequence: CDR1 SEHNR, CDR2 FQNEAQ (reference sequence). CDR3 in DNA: TGTGCCAGCAGCCTGATCAATCAGCCCCAGCATTTT. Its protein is CASSLINQPQHF. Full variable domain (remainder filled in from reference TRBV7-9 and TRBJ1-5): DTGVSQNPRHKITKRGQNVTFRCDPISEHNRLYWYRQTLGQGPEFLTYFQNEAQLEKSRLLSDRFSAERPKGSFSTLEIQRTEQGDSAMYLCASSLINQPQHFGDGTRLSIL.

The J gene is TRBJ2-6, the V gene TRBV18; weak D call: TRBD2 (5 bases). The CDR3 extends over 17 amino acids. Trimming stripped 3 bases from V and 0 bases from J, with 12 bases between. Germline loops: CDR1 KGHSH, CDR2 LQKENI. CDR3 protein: CASSPFGRDSGANVLTF. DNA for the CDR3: TGTGCCAGCTCACCCTTTGGACGGGACTCTGGGGCCAACGTCCTGACTTTC. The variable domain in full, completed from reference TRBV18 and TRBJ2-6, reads NAGVMQNPRHLVRRRGQEARLRCSPMKGHSHVYWYRQLPEEGLKFMVYLQKENIIDESGMPKERFSAEFPKEGPSILRIQQVVRGDSAAYFCASSPFGRDSGANVLTFGAGSRLTVL.

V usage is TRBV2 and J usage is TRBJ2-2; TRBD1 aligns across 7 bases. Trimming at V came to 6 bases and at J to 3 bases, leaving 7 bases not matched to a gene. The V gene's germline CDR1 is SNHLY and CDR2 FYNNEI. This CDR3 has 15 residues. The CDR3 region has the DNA TGTGCCAGCAGAGACTGGGACAGCCACACCGGGGAGCTGTTTTTT. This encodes CASRDWDSHTGELFF. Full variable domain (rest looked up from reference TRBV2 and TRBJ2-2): EPEVTQTPSHQVTQMGQEVILRCVPISNHLYFYWYRQILGQKVEFLVSFYNNEISEKSEIFDDQFSVERPDGSNFTLKIRSTKLEDSAMYFCASRDWDSHTGELFFGEGSRLTVL.